This T cell receptor beta chain was recovered during a study of early T cells in non-severe SARS-CoV-2 infection. The wider study: Bulk RNA from unsorted whole blood was sequenced; chains were unpaired.

Whole-study findings and limits: Anti-spike CD8 responses were favored by VDJdb matching, which missed private and CD4 specificities.

Germline-derived CDR1 and CDR2 are SGHKS and YYEKEE (reference sequence). J lost 4 bases, V lost 0 bases, and 7 bases had no gene match. The CDR3 length is 16 residues. The table lists this clonotype with a few counts. Its specificity is unknown. Individual cDNA molecules were tagged with unique molecular identifiers, the study reported. TCRdb re-called the 5' RACE reads with MiXCR, one entry per CDR3 protein. The repertoire holds approximately 35,000 distinct CDR3 sequences, about 4.7% seen once, with around 14% in the top ten. The chain has TRBV5-5 and TRBJ1-1; 9 bases match TRBD1. The receptor was isolated from an adult who was a healthcare worker with PCR-confirmed SARS-CoV-2 infection or an uninfected control (not recorded which). The sample consisted of whole blood. CDR3 DNA sequence: TGTGCCAGCAGCTTGGAAGGGACAGGGATTGGCACTGAAGCTTTCTTT. Its translation: CASSLEGTGIGTEAFF.